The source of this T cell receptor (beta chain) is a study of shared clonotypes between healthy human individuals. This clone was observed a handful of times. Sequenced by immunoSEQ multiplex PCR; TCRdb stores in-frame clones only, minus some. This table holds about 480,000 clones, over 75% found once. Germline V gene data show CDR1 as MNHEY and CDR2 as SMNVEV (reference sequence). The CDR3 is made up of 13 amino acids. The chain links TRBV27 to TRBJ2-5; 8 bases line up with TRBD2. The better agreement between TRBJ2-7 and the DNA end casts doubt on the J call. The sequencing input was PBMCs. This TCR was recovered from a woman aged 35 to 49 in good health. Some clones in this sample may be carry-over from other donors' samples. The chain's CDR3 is CASTQAGVYEQYF. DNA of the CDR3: TGTGCCAGCACCCAAGCGGGAGTCTACGAGCAGTACTTC.